The text below deals with one T cell receptor beta chain. V was clipped by 4 bases and J by 4 bases; unmatched bases: 14. The CDR3 covers 16 residues. CDR1 is SGHDT and CDR2 is YYEEEE in the germline V gene. The sample is drawn from a study of Graves' ophthalmopathy and Graves' hyperthyroidism. RNA transcripts were the source from which TCR beta CDR3 regions were amplified. HTBI primers were used in a first-round RT-PCR, which preceded a second-round multiplex PCR. One entry per CDR3 protein results from TCRdb running MiXCR on the multiplex PCR reads. The sample shows 900,000 to 1,200,000 distinct CDR3 sequences, about 35% of them seen only once.

The clonotype originates from an adult man with Graves' hyperthyroidism. The sequencing input was peripheral blood or thyroid tissue (not recorded which). V is TRBV5-6 and J is TRBJ2-7; 7 bases are a match to TRBD2. Here the CDR3 reads CASSPTVLADGYEQYF. The CDR3 region has the DNA TGTGCCAGCAGCCCGACCGTCCTAGCGGATGGGTACGAGCAGTACTTC. Complete variable domain (other parts from reference TRBV5-6 and TRBJ2-7): DAGVTQSPTHLIKTRGQQVTLRCSPKSGHDTVSWYQQALGQGPQFIFQYYEEEERQRGNFPDRFSGHQFPNYSSELNVNALLLGDSALYLCASSPTVLADGYEQYFGPGTRLTVT.